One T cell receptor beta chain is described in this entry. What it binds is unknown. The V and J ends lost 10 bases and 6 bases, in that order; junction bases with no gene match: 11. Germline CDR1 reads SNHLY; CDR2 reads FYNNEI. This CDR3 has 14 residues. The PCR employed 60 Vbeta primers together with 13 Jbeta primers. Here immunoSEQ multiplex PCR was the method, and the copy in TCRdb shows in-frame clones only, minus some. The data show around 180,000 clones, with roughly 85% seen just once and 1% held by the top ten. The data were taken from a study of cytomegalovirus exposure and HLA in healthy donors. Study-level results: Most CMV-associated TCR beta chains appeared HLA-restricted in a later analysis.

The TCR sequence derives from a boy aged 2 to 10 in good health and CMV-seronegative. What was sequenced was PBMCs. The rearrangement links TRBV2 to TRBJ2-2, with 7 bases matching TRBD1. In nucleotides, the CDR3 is TGTGCCATCCTGGACAGGACCGGGTCCGGGGAGCTGTTTTTT. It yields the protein CAILDRTGSGELFF.